This TCR beta chain originates from a study of cytotoxic CD8 clonotypes in ibrutinib-treated CLL. Study as a whole: Included were 10 to 12 relapsed/refractory and approximately 15 treatment-naive patients, of whom roughly 17 were IGHV unmutated. Study-level points and caveats: Public clonotypes were uncommon and contracted or stayed stable on treatment.

With sequencing, the targeted depth ranged from 1 in 200,000 to 1 in 1 million T cells. The protocol was immunoSEQ multiplex PCR, while the TCRdb copy is restricted to in-frame clones and leaves out a portion. The sample has over 200,000 clones; 60% to 80% are singletons. As to this clone: Its target is not known.

The V end lost 0 bases, the J end lost 8 bases, and 11 bases lay between the germline ends. Germline V lookup: CDR1 SGHRS, CDR2 YFSETQ. The CDR3 has 14 residues. This sequence joins TRBV5-1 and TRBJ2-2; tentative D call: TRBD2 (6 bases). The sequenced sample was PBMCs, obtained after 12 months of ibrutinib treatment. This sequence originates from a human donor with chronic lymphocytic leukemia. CDR3: CASSLGASVGELFF. DNA of the CDR3: TGCGCCAGCAGCTTGGGCGCTAGCGTGGGGGAGCTGTTTTTT.